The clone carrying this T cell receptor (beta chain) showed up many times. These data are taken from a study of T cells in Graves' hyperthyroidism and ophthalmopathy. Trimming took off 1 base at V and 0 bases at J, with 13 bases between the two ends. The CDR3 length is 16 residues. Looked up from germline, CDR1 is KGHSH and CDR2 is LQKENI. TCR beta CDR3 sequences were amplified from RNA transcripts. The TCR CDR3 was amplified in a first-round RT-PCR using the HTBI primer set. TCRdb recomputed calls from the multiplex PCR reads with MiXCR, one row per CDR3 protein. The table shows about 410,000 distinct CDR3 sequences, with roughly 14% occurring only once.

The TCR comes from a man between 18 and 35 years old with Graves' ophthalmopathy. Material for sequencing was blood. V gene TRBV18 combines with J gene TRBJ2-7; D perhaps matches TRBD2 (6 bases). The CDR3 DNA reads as TGTGCCAGCTCACCACAGGAGGGCTTAAGCTCCTACGAGCAGTACTTC. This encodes CASSPQEGLSSYEQYF.